Below, 3 T cell receptor beta chains from the same sample are listed, as sequenced in a study of cytomegalovirus exposure and HLA in healthy donors. Only in-frame clones appear in the TCRdb table, and some are missing; sequencing was by immunoSEQ multiplex PCR. The table lists 68,000 or so clones, about nine tenths of them singletons. The sequencing input was PBMCs. These receptors all stem from a man in his late teens or twenties in good health and CMV-seronegative.

This chain's CDR3 is CASSPSPGQGYRTDTQYF. In DNA, the CDR3 is TGTGCCAGCAGCCCATCTCCGGGACAGGGTTATCGTACAGATACGCAGTATTTT. The V and J genes are TRBV5-4 and TRBJ2-3; 9 nucleotides align to TRBD1. Germline V gene data show CDR1 as SGHNT and CDR2 as YYREEE (reference sequence). The trim removed 4 bases at V and 3 bases at J, leaving 15 bases unmatched. The CDR3 has 18 residues.

The rearrangement joins TRBV4-2 to TRBJ2-1, with TRBD2 matching 10 bases. Germline assignment: CDR1 LGHNA and CDR2 YNFKEQ. The CDR3 is 19 amino acids. Trimming removed 1 base from V and 2 bases from J; junction bases left unmatched: 11. The CDR3 bases are TGTGCCAGCAGCCAAGTAGGTTTAGCGGGAGGCTCCACCTACAATGAGCAGTTCTTC. Protein: CASSQVGLAGGSTYNEQFF.

The rearrangement links TRBV7-9 to TRBJ2-5; 9 nucleotides match TRBD1. Germline assignment: CDR1 SEHNR and CDR2 FQNEAQ (reference sequence). Trimming took 5 bases from V and 4 from J; bases not matched to a gene: 11. The length of the CDR3 is 16 residues. CDR3 region: CASSIDRGSVGETQYF. CDR3 sequence (DNA): TGTGCCAGCAGCATAGACAGGGGGTCAGTCGGAGAGACCCAGTACTTC.